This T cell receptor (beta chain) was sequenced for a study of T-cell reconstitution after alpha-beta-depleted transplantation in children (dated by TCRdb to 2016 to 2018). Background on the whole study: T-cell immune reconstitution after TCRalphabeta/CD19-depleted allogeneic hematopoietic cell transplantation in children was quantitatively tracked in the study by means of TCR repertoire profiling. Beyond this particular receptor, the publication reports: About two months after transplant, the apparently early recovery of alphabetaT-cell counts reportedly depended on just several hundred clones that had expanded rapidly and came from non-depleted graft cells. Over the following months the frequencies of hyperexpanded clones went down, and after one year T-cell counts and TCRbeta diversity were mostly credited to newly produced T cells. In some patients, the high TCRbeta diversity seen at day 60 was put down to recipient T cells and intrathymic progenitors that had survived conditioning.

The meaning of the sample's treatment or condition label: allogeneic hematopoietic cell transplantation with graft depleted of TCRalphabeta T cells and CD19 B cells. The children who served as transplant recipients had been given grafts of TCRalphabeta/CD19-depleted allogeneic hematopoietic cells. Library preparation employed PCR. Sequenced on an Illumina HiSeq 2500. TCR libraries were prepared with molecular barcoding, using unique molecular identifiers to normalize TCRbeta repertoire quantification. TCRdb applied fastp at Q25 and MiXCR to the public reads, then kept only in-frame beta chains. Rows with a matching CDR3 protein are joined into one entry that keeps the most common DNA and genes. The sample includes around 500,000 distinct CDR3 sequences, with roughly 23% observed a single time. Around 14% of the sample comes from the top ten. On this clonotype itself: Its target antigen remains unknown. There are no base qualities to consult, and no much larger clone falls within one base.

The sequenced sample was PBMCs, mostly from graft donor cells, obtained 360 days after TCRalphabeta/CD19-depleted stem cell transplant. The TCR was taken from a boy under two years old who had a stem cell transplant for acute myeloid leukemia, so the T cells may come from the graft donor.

The nucleotides read TGTGCCAGCAGTTACGACGGGACAGGGCGCAATGAGCAGTTCTTC. The encoded protein is CASSYDGTGRNEQFF. The rearranged chain carries TRBV6-5 and TRBJ2-1; 9 bases in the junction line up with TRBD1. The CDR3 spans 15 residues, from the cysteine through the phenylalanine. Just the 45-base CDR3 DNA is kept, in frame starting at base 1. Trimming takes 2 bases off V and 6 bases off J; junction bases not matched to a gene: 5. Reading the germline V gene gives CDR1 MNHEY and CDR2 SVGAGI.